One sample yielded the 27 T cell receptor beta chains listed below, sequenced in a study of Graves' ophthalmopathy and Graves' hyperthyroidism. Transcripts of RNA were the source for amplifying TCR beta CDR3 regions. RT-PCR was first run with HTBI primers, then multiplex PCR in a second round. TCRdb called the multiplex PCR reads again in MiXCR, with one record for every CDR3 protein. The table lists 450,000 to 600,000 distinct CDR3 sequences, 35% to 45% of them singletons. Source material: peripheral blood or thyroid tissue (not recorded which). These receptors all stem from an adult man with Graves' hyperthyroidism.

Many counts were recorded for this clonotype. The chain combines TRBV12-3 or TRBV12-4 with TRBJ1-5; D is perhaps TRBD1 (5 bases). The CDR3 extends over 15 amino acids. V shed 7 bases and J shed 5 bases, with 18 bases lying between them. CDR3 coding DNA: TGTGCCAGCAAGACGGAAGGGGCGCATTATCAGCCCCAGCATTTT. Its protein product is CASKTEGAHYQPQHF.

This clonotype was counted once. The rearrangement links TRBV12-3 or TRBV12-4 to TRBJ2-5; TRBD2 agrees at 7 bases. This CDR3 is 12 amino acids long. The V gene end was trimmed by 6 bases and the J gene end by 5 bases; junction bases not matched to a gene: 3. The CDR3 DNA reads TGTGCCAGCAGAAGCGGGGAGGAGACCCAGTACTTC. It translates to CASRSGEETQYF.

CDR3 DNA sequence: TGTGCCAGCAGTGCGAGAGCGGGGGCGAACACCGGGGAGCTGTTTTTT. It is translated as CASSARAGANTGELFF. The chain links TRBV25-1 to TRBJ2-2; 8 bases are a match to TRBD2. CDR3 length equals 16 residues. The V gene end was trimmed by 4 bases and the J gene end by 0 bases; junction bases not matched to a gene: 4. Per the germline V gene, CDR1 is MGHDK and CDR2 is SYGVNS.

This clonotype has a count of ten or more. The chain links TRBV29-1 to TRBJ1-2; unclear D gene. Germline CDR1 reads SQVTM; CDR2 reads ANQGSEA. Deletions cut 4 bases from V and 0 bases from J, with 12 bases between. The CDR3 contains 14 residues. CDR3 region: CSVVGQTANYGYTF. As DNA, the CDR3 is TGCAGCGTTGTTGGTCAGACCGCTAACTATGGCTACACCTTC.

This chain joins TRBV5-1 and TRBJ2-7; TRBD1 agrees at 11 bases. Trimming cost V 0 bases and J 5 bases; bases outside gene matches: 7. Germline lookup yields CDR1 SGHRS and CDR2 YFSETQ. The CDR3 spans 16 residues. CDR3 sequence reads: CASSLASGTGGNEQYF. In DNA, the CDR3 is TGCGCCAGCAGCTTGGCCTCCGGGACAGGGGGGAACGAGCAGTACTTC.

Comment on this clonotype: A much larger clone differs by one base, so this may be a read error. J is TRBJ1-6 and V is TRBV2, with D hard to call. V was clipped by 2 bases and J by 8 bases, with 10 bases between them. CDR1 is SNHLY and CDR2 is FYNNEI in the germline V gene. This CDR3 comprises 14 residues. For the CDR3, the DNA is TGTGCCAGCAGTGAAACCCGGGCGGATTCACCCCTCCACTTT. This sequence encodes CASSETRADSPLHF.

This clonotype was recorded many times. The chain's CDR3 is CSVEDRFGTYEQYF. CDR3 DNA sequence: TGCAGCGTTGAGGATAGATTTGGAACCTACGAGCAGTACTTC. The chain links TRBV29-1 to TRBJ2-7, with D uncertain. This CDR3 region has 14 residues. Germline lookup yields CDR1 SQVTM and CDR2 ANQGSEA. V lost 3 bases and J lost 2, with 14 bases in between.

This clonotype has a count of ten or more. V gene TRBV4-1 combines with J gene TRBJ1-5; D gene uncertain. V gave up 4 bases and J gave up 6 bases, with 19 bases separating them. Germline V CDR1 and CDR2: MGHRA, YSYEKL. The CDR3 is 16 residues long. The CDR3 region is CASSRTSGQVSQPQHF. The CDR3 nucleotides are TGCGCCAGCAGCCGTACCTCCGGGCAGGTCTCTCAGCCCCAGCATTTT.

The CDR3 sequence is CASTAEPAGETQYF. CDR3 bases: TGTGCCAGTACCGCCGAGCCGGCGGGAGAGACCCAGTACTTC. The chain recombines TRBV19 with TRBJ2-5, with D possibly being TRBD2 (5 bases). V was trimmed by 7 bases and J by 4 bases, leaving 16 bases between them. Germline V lookup: CDR1 LNHDA, CDR2 SQIVND (reference sequence). The CDR3 is 14 amino acids.

This clonotype was detected a few times. The chain carries TRBV6-5 and TRBJ2-7; D gene ambiguous. Trimming cost V 6 bases and J 2 bases, with 17 bases left between them. This CDR3 is 15 amino acids long. Germline V CDR1 and CDR2: MNHEY, SVGAGI. In DNA form, the CDR3 reads TGTGCCAGCAGCCGGAGCGACATGCACACCTACGAGCAGTACTTC. Protein sequence: CASSRSDMHTYEQYF.

As to this clonotype: Being one base from a much bigger clone, this may be a read error. CDR3 amino acids: CAISYRGGGYTF. The CDR3 coding sequence is TGTGCCATCAGCTACAGGGGTGGTGGCTACACCTTC. The chain recombines TRBV10-3 with TRBJ1-2; 7 bases align to TRBD1. The germline gives CDR1 ENHRY, CDR2 SYGVKD. J lost 7 bases, V lost 6 bases, and 5 bases had no gene match. The CDR3 length is 12 residues.

This clonotype showed up many times. This chain connects TRBV12-3 or TRBV12-4 to TRBJ1-1; no definite D call. V shed 4 bases and J shed 1 base, with 10 bases lying between them. CDR3 length: 14 residues. The CDR3 DNA follows: TGTGCCAGCAGTTCCCGGGGAACGAACACTGAAGCTTTCTTT. Its translation is CASSSRGTNTEAFF.

This clonotype was found many times. The CDR3 coding sequence is TGCAGTGCTAGCTCGATTCCGGGGGAGCAGCCCCAGCATTTT. Its translation: CSASSIPGEQPQHF. The chain recombines TRBV20-1 with TRBJ1-5, with D maybe TRBD1 (5 bases). The germline gives CDR1 DFQATT, CDR2 SNEGSKA (reference sequence). V was pared by 3 bases and J by 7 bases, with 16 bases between. The CDR3 spans 14 residues.

This clonotype was observed at least ten times. J is TRBJ2-7 and V is TRBV4-2; a possible D gene is TRBD2 (5 bases). The CDR3 spans 15 residues. The germline V and J ends were trimmed by 1 base and 1 base, with 11 bases remaining between them. Germline values: CDR1 LGHNA, CDR2 YNFKEQ. The CDR3 protein is CASSQVEGLSYEQYF. The CDR3 nucleotides are TGTGCCAGCAGCCAAGTCGAGGGTCTATCCTACGAGCAGTACTTC.

J is TRBJ1-2 and V is TRBV20-1, with TRBD1 matching over 10 bases. The CDR3 is made up of 15 amino acids. J was trimmed by 4 bases and V by 3 bases; bases with no gene match: 8. Per the germline V gene, CDR1 is DFQATT and CDR2 is SNEGSKA (reference sequence). Here the CDR3 reads CSASRTGGQIYGYTF. In nucleotides, the CDR3 is TGCAGTGCTAGTAGGACAGGGGGACAAATCTATGGCTACACCTTC.

The count of this clonotype is one. This may be a read error, as it is one base from a much larger clone. Given the absence of the conserved phenylalanine or tryptophan at the CDR3 end, a read error is likely. V is TRBV7-4 and J is TRBJ1-6, with 7 bases that match TRBD1. This CDR3 is built from 15 residues. J gave up 7 bases and V 6 bases, and 9 bases lay outside the gene matches. Germline V gene lookup returns CDR1 SGHVT and CDR2 SQSDAQ. The CDR3 reads CASSEAGRGNSPLHC. CDR3 bases: TGTGCCAGCAGTGAAGCCGGCAGGGGGAATTCACCCCTCCACTGT.

This clonotype was seen a handful of times. This chain links TRBV18 with TRBJ1-2; D unresolved. Germline V CDR1 and CDR2: KGHSH, LQKENI. The V gene lost 2 bases and the J gene lost 6 bases, with 13 bases spanning the gap. CDR3 length equals 14 residues. CDR3 DNA sequence: TGTGCCAGCTCACCATTGGTAAGGGAGGATGGCTACACCTTC. This encodes CASSPLVREDGYTF.

Concerning this clonotype itself: Germline and junction disagree at one end, which may indicate a read error. The chain has TRBV12-3 or TRBV12-4 and TRBJ1-2; possible D gene TRBD1, 6 bases. The CDR3 has 13 amino acids. The CDR3 loop reads CASSPGDGSAEAF. The CDR3 DNA is TGTGCCAGCAGTCCAGGGGACGGGAGCGCTGAAGCTTTC.

At least ten counts were recorded for this clonotype. The chain has TRBV28 and TRBJ1-6; D call uncertain. The germline V gene has CDR1 MDHEN and CDR2 SYDVKM. V lost 6 bases and J lost 6, with 9 bases in between. The CDR3 is 13 amino acids. The CDR3 DNA is TGTGCCAGCAGCCGAACCTTTAATTCACCCCTCCACTTT. Its translation is CASSRTFNSPLHF.

This clonotype was detected ten times or more. This rearrangement joins TRBV29-1 to TRBJ1-6, with D possibly TRBD1 on 6 matching bases. In germline, CDR1 is SQVTM, CDR2 ANQGSEA. The CDR3 spans 14 residues. The V and J ends lost 4 bases and 7 bases respectively, with 14 bases between them. CDR3: CSVGEQGSNSPLHF. CDR3 nucleotides: TGCAGCGTTGGGGAACAGGGCTCAAATTCACCCCTCCACTTT.

About this clonotype: A read error may be the cause here, since a much bigger clone is one base away. The chain combines TRBV11-2 with TRBJ2-7; 7 bases align to TRBD2. Germline CDR1 reads SGHAT; CDR2 reads FQNNGV. This CDR3 contains 13 residues. The CDR3 sequence: CASSRDYAYVQYF. Here the CDR3 DNA reads TGTGCCAGCAGCCGGGACTATGCCTACGTGCAGTACTTC.

This chain links TRBV28 with TRBJ1-4; D is possibly TRBD1 (5 bases). The CDR3 is 13 amino acids. The V and J ends lost 7 bases and 4 bases respectively, with 10 bases between them. CDR1 MDHEN and CDR2 SYDVKM come from the germline V gene. The CDR3 sequence is CASTRDHNEKLFF. CDR3 sequence (DNA): TGTGCCAGCACAAGGGACCATAATGAAAAACTGTTTTTT.

This clonotype was recorded many times. The chain employs TRBV25-1 and TRBJ1-5, with a weak D call TRBD1 (5 bases). Per the germline V gene, CDR1 is MGHDK and CDR2 is SYGVNS. CDR3 length equals 15 residues. The germline V and J ends were trimmed by 3 bases and 0 bases, with 9 bases remaining between them. The CDR3 region is CASSEAGPSNQPQHF. The CDR3 region has the DNA TGTGCCAGCAGTGAGGCGGGGCCTAGCAATCAGCCCCAGCATTTT.

This clonotype turned up a few times. This chain joins TRBV5-4 and TRBJ2-2; tentatively, D is TRBD1 (5 bases). This CDR3 comprises 16 residues. CDR1 and CDR2 from the germline V gene are SGHNT and YYREEE (reference sequence). V lost 4 bases and J 1 base, leaving 14 bases between the germline ends. The CDR3 sequence: CASSTPTEMNTGELFF. The CDR3 nucleotides read TGTGCCAGCAGCACCCCGACAGAGATGAACACCGGGGAGCTGTTTTTT.

This clonotype has ten or more counts. J is TRBJ1-5 and V is TRBV13, with a tentative D call TRBD1 (5 bases). The V end lost 2 bases, the J end lost 4 bases, and 6 bases lay between the germline ends. The CDR3 runs 13 residues. Germline V CDR1 and CDR2: PRHDT, FYEKMQ (reference sequence). CDR3 DNA: TGTGCCAGCAGCTTAAACAGGAATCAGCCCCAGCATTTT. It yields the protein CASSLNRNQPQHF.

The chain combines TRBV7-3 with TRBJ2-2; a possible D gene is TRBD2 (6 bases). Germline lookup yields CDR1 SGHTA and CDR2 FQGTGA. The V gene lost 1 base and the J gene lost 6 bases, with 15 bases spanning the gap. The CDR3 covers 16 residues. Written as DNA, the CDR3 is TGTGCCAGCAGCTTAAGGGCTAGCGTGGGTCCCGGGGAGCTGTTTTTT. Translating it yields CASSLRASVGPGELFF.

With respect to this clonotype: The junction shows a germline mismatch at one end, possibly a read error. The genes are TRBV10-3 and TRBJ2-7; maybe TRBD1 (8 bases). There are 17 residues in the CDR3. Germline lookup yields CDR1 ENHRY and CDR2 SYGVKD. CDR3 residues: CASSYSDRGGLYNEQYF. CDR3 DNA sequence: TGTGCCAGCAGTTACTCCGACAGGGGAGGGTTGTACAATGAGCAGTACTTC.